Following are 21 T cell receptor beta chains from one sample sequenced in a study of T cell repertoires in cytomegalovirus infection (dated by TCRdb to between 2019 and 2020). Sequenced using an Illumina HiSeq 1500. TCRdb reran the public reads through fastp at Q25 and MiXCR, keeping productive beta chains. Identical CDR3 proteins give one entry, which carries the most common genes and DNA. Across this sample there are some 150,000 distinct CDR3 sequences, with 20% to 30% seen only once. In total, the top ten clones hold approximately 11% of the sample. The sample was PBMCs. These receptors all stem from a human donor in good health (CMV status not recorded). Some clones in this sample may be carry-over from other donors' samples.

There are many counts of this clonotype. The CDR3 spells CASSFSGDLPGMRYTQYF. For the CDR3, the DNA is TGTGCCAGCAGCTTTAGCGGGGACCTCCCGGGGATGCGATATACGCAGTATTTT. This chain connects TRBV7-9 to TRBJ2-3, with 8 bases aligning to TRBD2. Germline CDR1 and CDR2: SEHNR and FQNEAQ (reference sequence). V dropped 3 bases and J dropped 7; count of bases not matched to a gene: 18. This CDR3 has 18 amino acids.

This clonotype appeared a few times. The chain joins TRBV15 to TRBJ2-7; 9 bases map to TRBD2. CDR1 is LNHNV, CDR2 YYDKDF, per germline (reference sequence). CDR3 size: 15 residues. The ends lost 2 bases at V and 2 bases at J; junction bases unmatched: 4. The CDR3 DNA follows: TGTGCCACCAGCAGATTTAGCGGGGGCCCCTACGAGCAGTACTTC. Its protein product is CATSRFSGGPYEQYF.

Points on this clonotype: A read error may explain this, as a much larger clone is one base away. This rearrangement joins TRBV7-2 to TRBJ1-1; the match to TRBD1 covers 7 bases. In germline, CDR1 is SGHTA, CDR2 FQGNSA. The CDR3 extends over 16 amino acids. Here the CDR3 reads CASSPQGGRLNTDAFF. CDR3 DNA: TGTGCCAGCAGTCCCCAAGGGGGCCGGCTGAACACTGACGCTTTCTTT.

This clonotype was observed at least ten times. The V call is TRBV27, the J call TRBJ1-4; a possible D gene is TRBD1 (5 bases). The CDR3 length is 15 residues. Per the germline V gene, CDR1 is MNHEY and CDR2 is SMNVEV (reference sequence). The V end lost 6 bases, the J end lost 3 bases, and 14 bases lay between the germline ends. CDR3 protein: CASRPGGSANEKLFF. The CDR3 nucleotides read TGTGCCAGCAGACCCGGGGGATCGGCTAATGAAAAACTGTTTTTT. The full variable domain, with the rest looked up from reference TRBV27 and TRBJ1-4, is EAQVTQNPRYLITVTGKKLTVTCSQNMNHEYMSWYRQDPGLGLRQIYYSMNVEVTDKGDVPEGYKVSRKEKRNFPLILESPSPNQTSLYFCASRPGGSANEKLFFGSGTQLSVL.

This clonotype was found a few times. The V and J genes are TRBV29-1 and TRBJ2-1; D gene ambiguous. This CDR3 region has 13 residues. Germline CDR1 reads SQVTM; CDR2 reads ANQGSEA. Trimming took 7 bases from V and 6 from J, leaving 16 bases between them. This CDR3 is CSAEVLTLNEQFF. CDR3 bases: TGCAGCGCCGAGGTACTAACCCTCAATGAGCAGTTCTTC.

The gene calls are TRBV7-3 and TRBJ1-1; 10 nucleotides align to TRBD1. The CDR3 loop spans 18 amino acids. Trimming took 3 bases from V and 0 from J; bases not matched to a gene: 10. Germline V gives CDR1 SGHTA, CDR2 FQGTGA. This CDR3 is CASSLRSGTGALNTEAFF. The CDR3 DNA sequence: TGTGCCAGCAGCTTGAGAAGTGGGACAGGGGCCCTGAACACTGAAGCTTTCTTT.

This clonotype was observed a handful of times. This chain joins TRBV5-6 and TRBJ2-7; possibly TRBD1 or TRBD2 for D (6 bases each). This CDR3 contains 17 residues. Germline V gene data show CDR1 as SGHDT and CDR2 as YYEEEE. V was trimmed by 0 bases and J by 2 bases, leaving 18 bases between them. DNA for the CDR3: TGTGCCAGCAGCTTGGGCCCCACGGACGGGGGCACCTACGAGCAGTACTTC. This codes for CASSLGPTDGGTYEQYF.

V gene TRBV7-2 combines with J gene TRBJ2-3, with 13 bases aligning to TRBD2. The CDR3 is made up of 17 amino acids. Germline V gene data show CDR1 as SGHTA and CDR2 as FQGNSA. Trimming cost V 6 bases and J 1 base; bases outside gene matches: 7. For the CDR3, the DNA is TGTGCCAGCAGTATACTTGGGACTAGCGGGGGCACAGATACGCAGTATTTT. Protein product: CASSILGTSGGTDTQYF.

For this clonotype: One end of the junction fails to match germline, which may point to a read error. The chain employs TRBV7-2 and TRBJ2-7; 8 nucleotides match TRBD2. Germline V gene sequence: CDR1 SGHTA, CDR2 FQGNSA. The CDR3 is made up of 14 amino acids. The DNA for the CDR3 is TGTGACAGCAGCCCGTGGGCTAGCGGGTACGAGCAGTACTTC. Protein product: CDSSPWASGYEQYF.

The rearrangement uses TRBV5-6 and TRBJ1-6; the D is unclear. V shed 4 bases and J shed 6 bases, with 5 bases lying between them. The CDR3 covers 12 residues. CDR1 and CDR2 from the germline V gene are SGHDT and YYEEEE. The DNA for the CDR3 is TGTGCCAGCAGCGGGGTTAATTCACCCCTCCACTTT. Its protein is CASSGVNSPLHF.

This chain uses TRBV20-1 with TRBJ1-1; 9 bases align to TRBD1. Looked up from germline, CDR1 is DFQATT and CDR2 is SNEGSKA (reference sequence). J gave up 8 bases and V 0 bases, and 4 bases lay outside the gene matches. This CDR3 comprises 13 residues. The CDR3 loop is CSARELTGGEAFF. CDR3 DNA sequence: TGCAGTGCTAGAGAGTTGACAGGGGGGGAAGCTTTCTTT.

This clonotype has a count of ten or more. CDR3 DNA: TGTGCCAGCACCCAAATCGACAGGACCAACACCGGGGAGCTGTTTTTT. It encodes CASTQIDRTNTGELFF. This sequence joins TRBV7-8 and TRBJ2-2; tentative D call: TRBD1 (6 bases). Trimming removed 7 bases at V and 2 bases at J, with 17 bases between. This CDR3 comprises 16 residues. Germline V CDR1 and CDR2: SGHVS, FQNEAQ.

The chain employs TRBV12-3 or TRBV12-4 and TRBJ2-1; TRBD2 matches at 10 bases. Trimming removed 10 bases from V and 4 bases from J; junction bases left unmatched: 7. The CDR3 spans 14 residues. CDR3 DNA: TGTGCCACCATTATAGCGGGGGGATACAATGAGCAGTTCTTC. It is translated as CATIIAGGYNEQFF.

This clonotype has at least ten counts. V usage is TRBV28 and J usage is TRBJ1-1; no firm D call. V shed 5 bases and J shed 2 bases, with 12 bases lying between them. The V gene's germline CDR1 is MDHEN and CDR2 SYDVKM. The CDR3 has 14 amino acids. For the CDR3, the DNA is TGTGCCAGCAGTCCACCGGGTCCCAACACTGAAGCTTTCTTT. Amino acid sequence: CASSPPGPNTEAFF. Looking up the rest from reference TRBV28 and TRBJ1-1 gives the full variable domain: DVKVTQSSRYLVKRTGEKVFLECVQDMDHENMFWYRQDPGLGLRLIYFSYDVKMKEKGDIPEGYSVSREKKERFSLILESASTNQTSMYLCASSPPGPNTEAFFGQGTRLTVV.

This clonotype was counted a few times. The chain joins TRBV11-1 to TRBJ2-3; 8 bases fit TRBD2. Germline V CDR1 and CDR2: SGHAT, FQDESV (reference sequence). V dropped 4 bases and J dropped 3; count of bases not matched to a gene: 6. This CDR3 contains 15 residues. The CDR3 bases are TGTGCCAGCAGCTCCCCGGGGGGGCTAACAGATACGCAGTATTTT. The encoded protein is CASSSPGGLTDTQYF.

The chain links TRBV20-1 to TRBJ2-1, with no clear D. The CDR3 totals 14 residues. CDR1 and CDR2 (germline): DFQATT, SNEGSKA (reference sequence). Trimming stripped 8 bases from V and 0 bases from J, with 14 bases between. For the CDR3, the DNA is TGCAGTCCCCACGCGGCTTACTCCTACAATGAGCAGTTCTTC. Residues: CSPHAAYSYNEQFF.

Details on this clonotype: The final CDR3 position lacks the conserved phenylalanine or tryptophan, pointing to a likely read error. The V and J genes are TRBV3-1 and TRBJ2-3, with TRBD2 matching 7 bases. Germline CDR1 reads LGHDT; CDR2 reads YNNKEL (reference sequence). CDR3 length: 17 residues. Trimming cost V 3 bases and J 2 bases; bases outside gene matches: 11. In DNA form, the CDR3 reads TGTGCCAGCAGCCACCGTCAGACTAGCTGGGCCACAGATACGCAGTATCTT. It yields the protein CASSHRQTSWATDTQYL.

This chain links TRBV7-9 with TRBJ1-6; D unclear. This CDR3 spans 16 amino acids. V gave up 5 bases and J gave up 4 bases, with 15 bases separating them. CDR1 and CDR2 from the germline V gene are SEHNR and FQNEAQ (reference sequence). CDR3 bases: TGTGCCAGCAGCGCCCCGGACGGACTTTATAATTCACCCCTCCACTTT. This gives the protein CASSAPDGLYNSPLHF.

The rearrangement joins TRBV12-3 or TRBV12-4 to TRBJ1-6; TRBD1 matches at 10 bases. The ends lost 7 bases at V and 7 bases at J; junction bases unmatched: 7. This CDR3 comprises 15 residues. CDR3 DNA: TGTGCCAGCACCCCGGGGGGACAGGGGAATTCACCCCTCCACTTT. Translating it yields CASTPGGQGNSPLHF.

The chain combines TRBV7-2 with TRBJ1-5, with unresolved D. CDR1 SGHTA and CDR2 FQGNSA come from the germline V gene. Trimming took off 1 base at V and 6 bases at J, with 13 bases between the two ends. The CDR3 length is 15 residues. The CDR3 DNA reads TGTGCCAGCAGCTTAGGTCCCACTGCGGGTCAGCCCCAGCATTTT. Amino acid sequence: CASSLGPTAGQPQHF.

In this sample, this clonotype turned up many times. The CDR3 sequence is CASSFKTNQETQYF. CDR3 nucleotide sequence: TGTGCCAGCAGCTTTAAAACAAACCAAGAGACCCAGTACTTC. This sequence joins TRBV7-3 and TRBJ2-5; D remains ambiguous. This CDR3 spans 14 amino acids. Between the trimmed V and J ends, which lost 3 bases and 0 bases, there was a span of 8 bases. The V gene's germline CDR1 is SGHTA and CDR2 FQGTGA.